This TCR beta chain was captured by sequencing in a study of blood T cell repertoires in COVID-19. Study summary: The United States, Italy and Spain supplied acute and convalescent COVID-19 samples. Sample material is recorded as cDNA or gDNA derived from T cells, B-cell-depleted T cells, or PBMCs.

This clone was counted a few times. Looked up from germline, CDR1 is LNHDA and CDR2 is SQIVND (reference sequence). Deletions cut 3 bases from V and 4 bases from J, with 12 bases between. This CDR3 region has 15 residues. In the original analysis: It was from reference gene primer amplification that nucleated cell counts were estimated. The method was immunoSEQ multiplex PCR; TCRdb's version includes in-frame clones alone and lacks a portion of them. That table gives V, J and clone size, and the DNA gave D and trimming. This table holds roughly 93,000 clones, 75% to 90% found once. The TCR sequence derives from a human donor in a cohort sampled during active COVID-19. The chain uses TRBV19 and TRBJ2-2; D is unresolved. Sequenced input: peripheral blood. CDR3 loop: CASSIVFTPTGELFF. For the CDR3, the DNA is TGTGCCAGTAGTATTGTGTTTACTCCCACCGGGGAGCTGTTTTTT. Combining the CDR3 with reference TRBV19 and TRBJ2-2 gives the whole variable domain DGGITQSPKYLFRKEGQNVTLSCEQNLNHDAMYWYRQDPGQGLRLIYYSQIVNDFQKGDIAEGYSVSREKKESFPLTVTSAQKNPTAFYLCASSIVFTPTGELFFGEGSRLTVL.